This TCR beta chain was documented in a study of patients and donors after allogeneic stem cell transplantation. TCRdb redid the calling of the RT-PCR reads with MiXCR, one entry per CDR3 protein. The sample includes 24,000 or so distinct CDR3 sequences, under 30% of them seen just once. V trimming: 4 bases; J trimming: 0 bases; junction bases outside the gene matches: 7. CDR1 is SGHRS and CDR2 is YFSETQ in the germline V gene. The CDR3 runs 17 residues. This TCR was recovered from a human donor who was either an allogeneic HSCT recipient or a stem cell or donor lymphocyte infusion donor (not recorded which). It is not recorded whose cells these are; they may come from a transplant donor. The sequencing sample was made of blood, either unsorted or a sorted T cell fraction (not recorded which). This chain connects TRBV5-1 to TRBJ2-2; 9 positions agree with TRBD1. The CDR3 bases are TGCGCCAGCAGCCGTAATCGACAGGGGGCGAACACCGGGGAGCTGTTTTTT. Protein sequence: CASSRNRQGANTGELFF. The variable domain in full, with the rest retrieved from reference TRBV5-1 and TRBJ2-2, is KAGVTQTPRYLIKTRGQQVTLSCSPISGHRSVSWYQQTPGQGLQFLFEYFSETQRNKGNFPGRFSGRQFSNSRSEMNVSTLELGDSALYLCASSRNRQGANTGELFFGEGSRLTVL.